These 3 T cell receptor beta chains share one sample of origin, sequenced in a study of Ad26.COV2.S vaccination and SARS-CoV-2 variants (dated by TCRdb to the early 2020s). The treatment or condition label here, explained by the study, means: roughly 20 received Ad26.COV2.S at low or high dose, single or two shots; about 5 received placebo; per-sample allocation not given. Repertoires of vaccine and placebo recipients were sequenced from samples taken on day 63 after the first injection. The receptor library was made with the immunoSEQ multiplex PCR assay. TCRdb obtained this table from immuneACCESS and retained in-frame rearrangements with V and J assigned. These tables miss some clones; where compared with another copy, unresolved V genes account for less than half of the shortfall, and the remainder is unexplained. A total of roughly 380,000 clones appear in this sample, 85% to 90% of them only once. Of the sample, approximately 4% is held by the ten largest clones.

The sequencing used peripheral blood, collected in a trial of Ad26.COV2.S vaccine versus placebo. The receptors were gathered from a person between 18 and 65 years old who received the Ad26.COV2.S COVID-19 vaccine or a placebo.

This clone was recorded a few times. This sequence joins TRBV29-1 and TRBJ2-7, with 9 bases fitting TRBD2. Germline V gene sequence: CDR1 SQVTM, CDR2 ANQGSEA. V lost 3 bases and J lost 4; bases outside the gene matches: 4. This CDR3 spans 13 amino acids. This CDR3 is CSVEDTSGYEQYF. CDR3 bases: TGCAGCGTTGAGGATACTAGCGGGTACGAGCAGTACTTC.

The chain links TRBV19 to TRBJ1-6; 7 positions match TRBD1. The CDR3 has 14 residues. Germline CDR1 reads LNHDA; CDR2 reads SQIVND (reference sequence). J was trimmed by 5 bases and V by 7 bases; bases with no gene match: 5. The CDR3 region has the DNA TGTGCCAGTAAACGGGGACAGAATAATTCACCCCTCCACTTT. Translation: CASKRGQNNSPLHF.

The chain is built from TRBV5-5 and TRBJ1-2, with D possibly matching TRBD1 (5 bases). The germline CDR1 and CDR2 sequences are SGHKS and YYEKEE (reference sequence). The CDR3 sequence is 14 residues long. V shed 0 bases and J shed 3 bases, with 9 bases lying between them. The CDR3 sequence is CASSLAGLDYGYTF. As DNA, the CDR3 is TGTGCCAGCAGCTTGGCAGGGCTGGACTATGGCTACACCTTC.